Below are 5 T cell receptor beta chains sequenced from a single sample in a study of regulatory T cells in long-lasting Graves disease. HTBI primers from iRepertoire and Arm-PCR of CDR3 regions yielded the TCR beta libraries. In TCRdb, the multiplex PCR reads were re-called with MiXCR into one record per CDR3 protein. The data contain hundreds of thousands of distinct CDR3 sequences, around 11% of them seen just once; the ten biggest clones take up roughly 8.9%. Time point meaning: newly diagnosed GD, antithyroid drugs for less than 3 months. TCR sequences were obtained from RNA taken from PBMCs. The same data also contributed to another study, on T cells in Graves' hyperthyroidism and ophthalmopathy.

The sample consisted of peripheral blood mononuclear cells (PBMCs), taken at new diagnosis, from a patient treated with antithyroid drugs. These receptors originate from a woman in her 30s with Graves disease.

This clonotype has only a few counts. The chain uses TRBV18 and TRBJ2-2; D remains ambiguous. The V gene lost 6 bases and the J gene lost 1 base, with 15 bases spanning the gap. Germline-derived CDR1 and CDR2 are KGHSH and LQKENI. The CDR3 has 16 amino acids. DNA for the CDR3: TGTGCCAGCTCCCGCATTTTTTCGGAGAACACCGGGGAGCTGTTTTTT. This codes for CASSRIFSENTGELFF.

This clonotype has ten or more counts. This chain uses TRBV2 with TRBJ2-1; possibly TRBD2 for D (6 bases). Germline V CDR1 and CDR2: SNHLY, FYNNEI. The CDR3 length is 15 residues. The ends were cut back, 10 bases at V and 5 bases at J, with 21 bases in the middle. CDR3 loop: CAITPGAGPNNEQFF. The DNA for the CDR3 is TGTGCCATCACCCCTGGGGCGGGGCCCAACAATGAGCAGTTCTTC. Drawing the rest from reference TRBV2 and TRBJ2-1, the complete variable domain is EPEVTQTPSHQVTQMGQEVILRCVPISNHLYFYWYRQILGQKVEFLVSFYNNEISEKSEIFDDQFSVERPDGSNFTLKIRSTKLEDSAMYFCAITPGAGPNNEQFFGPGTRLTVL.

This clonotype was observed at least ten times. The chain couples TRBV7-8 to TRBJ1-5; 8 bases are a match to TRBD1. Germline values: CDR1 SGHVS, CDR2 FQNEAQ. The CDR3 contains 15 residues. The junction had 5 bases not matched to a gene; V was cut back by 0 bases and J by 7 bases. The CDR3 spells CASSLAGQGVQPQHF. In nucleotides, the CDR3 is TGTGCCAGCAGCTTAGCAGGACAGGGTGTCCAGCCCCAGCATTTT.

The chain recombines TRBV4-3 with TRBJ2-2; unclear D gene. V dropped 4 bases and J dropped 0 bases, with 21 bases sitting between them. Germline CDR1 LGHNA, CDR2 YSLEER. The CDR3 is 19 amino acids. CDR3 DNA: TGCGCCAGCAGCCCCCTCCTCTCGGCAGCAGAGTCGAACACCGGGGAGCTGTTTTTT. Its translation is CASSPLLSAAESNTGELFF.

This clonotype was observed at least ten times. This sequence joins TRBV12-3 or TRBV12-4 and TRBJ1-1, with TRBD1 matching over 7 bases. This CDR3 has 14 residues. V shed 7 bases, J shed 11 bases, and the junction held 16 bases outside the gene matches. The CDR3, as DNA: TGTGCCAGCAACATAGTAGGGGGCGCCCGTCTGGCTTTCTTT. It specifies CASNIVGGARLAFF.